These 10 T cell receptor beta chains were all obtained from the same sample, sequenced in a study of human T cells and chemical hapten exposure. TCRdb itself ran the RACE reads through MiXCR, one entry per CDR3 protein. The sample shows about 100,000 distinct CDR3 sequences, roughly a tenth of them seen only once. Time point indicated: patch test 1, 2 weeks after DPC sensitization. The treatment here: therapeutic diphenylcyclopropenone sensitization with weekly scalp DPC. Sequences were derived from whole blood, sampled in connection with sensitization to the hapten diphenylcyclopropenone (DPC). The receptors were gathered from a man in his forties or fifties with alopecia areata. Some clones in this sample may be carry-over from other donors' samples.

In DNA form, the CDR3 reads TGTGCCAGCAGTGAGGACGCCGCCTACGAGCAGTACTTC. The encoded protein is CASSEDAAYEQYF. The chain couples TRBV6-2 or TRBV6-3 to TRBJ2-7; D is ambiguous. CDR1 and CDR2 (germline): MNHEY, SVGEGT. The CDR3 extends over 13 amino acids. Between the trimmed V and J ends, which lost 5 bases and 2 bases, there was a span of 10 bases.

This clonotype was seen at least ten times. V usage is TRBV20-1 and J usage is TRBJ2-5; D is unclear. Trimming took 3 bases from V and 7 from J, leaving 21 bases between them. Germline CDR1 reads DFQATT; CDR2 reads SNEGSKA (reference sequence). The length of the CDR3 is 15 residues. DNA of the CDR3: TGCAGTGCTAGGGTACTATTTGGTTCAATCGGGACCCAGTACTTC. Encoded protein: CSARVLFGSIGTQYF.

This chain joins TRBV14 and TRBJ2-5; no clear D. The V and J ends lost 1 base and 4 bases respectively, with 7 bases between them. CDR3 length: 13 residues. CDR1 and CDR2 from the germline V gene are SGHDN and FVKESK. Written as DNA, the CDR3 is TGTGCCAGCAGCCAAGTGGTTCGAGAGACCCAGTACTTC. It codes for CASSQVVRETQYF.

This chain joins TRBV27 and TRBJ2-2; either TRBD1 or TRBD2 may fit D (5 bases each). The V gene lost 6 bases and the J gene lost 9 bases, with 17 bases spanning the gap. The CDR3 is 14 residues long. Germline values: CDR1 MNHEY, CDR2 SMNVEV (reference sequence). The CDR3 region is CASSPWEQGRELFF. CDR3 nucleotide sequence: TGTGCCAGCAGCCCTTGGGAGCAGGGTAGGGAGCTGTTTTTT.

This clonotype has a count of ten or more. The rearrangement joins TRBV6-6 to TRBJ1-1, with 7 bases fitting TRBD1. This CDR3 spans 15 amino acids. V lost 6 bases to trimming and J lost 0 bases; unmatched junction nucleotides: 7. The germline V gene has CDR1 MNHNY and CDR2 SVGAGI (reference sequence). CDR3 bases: TGTGCCAGCAGCGGGACAGAGATTTTGAACACTGAAGCTTTCTTT. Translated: CASSGTEILNTEAFF.

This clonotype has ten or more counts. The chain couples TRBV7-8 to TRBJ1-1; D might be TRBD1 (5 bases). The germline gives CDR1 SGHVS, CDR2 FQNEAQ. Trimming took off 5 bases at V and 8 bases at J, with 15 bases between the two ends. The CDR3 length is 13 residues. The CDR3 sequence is CASSPLTGTEAFF. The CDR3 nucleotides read TGTGCCAGCAGCCCCTTAACGGGGACCGAAGCTTTCTTT.

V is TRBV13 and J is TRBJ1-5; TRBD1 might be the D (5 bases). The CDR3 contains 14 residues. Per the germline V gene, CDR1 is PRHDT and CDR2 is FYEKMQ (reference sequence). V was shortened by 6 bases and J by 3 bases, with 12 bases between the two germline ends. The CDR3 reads CASSPLRVNQPQHF. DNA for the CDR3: TGTGCCAGCAGTCCCCTCAGGGTCAATCAGCCCCAGCATTTT.

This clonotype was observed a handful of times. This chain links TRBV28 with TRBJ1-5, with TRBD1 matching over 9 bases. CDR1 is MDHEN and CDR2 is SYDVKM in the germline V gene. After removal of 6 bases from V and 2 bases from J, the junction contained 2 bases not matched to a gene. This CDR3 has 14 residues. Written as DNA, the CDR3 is TGTGCCAGCAGCCGGGACAGGGGCAATCAGCCCCAGCATTTT. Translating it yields CASSRDRGNQPQHF.

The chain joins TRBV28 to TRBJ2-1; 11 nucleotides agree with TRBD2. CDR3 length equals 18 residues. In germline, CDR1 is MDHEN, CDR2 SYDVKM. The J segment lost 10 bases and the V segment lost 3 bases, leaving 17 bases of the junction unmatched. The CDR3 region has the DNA TGTGCCAGCAGTTTCCCTAGGAGGGGGACTAGCGGTTTCAGGGAGCAGTTCTTC. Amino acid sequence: CASSFPRRGTSGFREQFF.

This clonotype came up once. The CDR3 DNA follows: TGTGCCAGCTCACCACCGATTACACGAGGGACAGATACGCAGTATTTT. It translates to CASSPPITRGTDTQYF. The J gene is TRBJ2-3, the V gene TRBV18, with D perhaps matching TRBD2 (5 bases). Trimming shortened V by 0 bases and J by 3 bases, and 13 bases separated the two germline ends. The CDR3 extends over 16 amino acids. The germline V gene has CDR1 KGHSH and CDR2 LQKENI.